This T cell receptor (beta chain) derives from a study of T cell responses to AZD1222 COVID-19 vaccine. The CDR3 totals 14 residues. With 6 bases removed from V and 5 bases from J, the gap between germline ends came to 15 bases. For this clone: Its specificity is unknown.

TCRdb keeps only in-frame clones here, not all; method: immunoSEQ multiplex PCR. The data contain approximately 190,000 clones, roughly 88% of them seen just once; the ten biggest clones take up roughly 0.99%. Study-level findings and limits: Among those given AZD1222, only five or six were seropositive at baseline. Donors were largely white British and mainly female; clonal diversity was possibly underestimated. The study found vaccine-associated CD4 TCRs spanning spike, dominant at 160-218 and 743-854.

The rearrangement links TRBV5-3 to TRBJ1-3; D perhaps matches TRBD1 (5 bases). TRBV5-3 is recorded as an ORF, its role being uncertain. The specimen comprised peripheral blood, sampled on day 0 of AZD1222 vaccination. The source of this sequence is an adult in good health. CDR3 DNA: TGTGCCAGAATCAGGGAGTCCCTTAGAAACACCATATATTTT. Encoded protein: CARIRESLRNTIYF.